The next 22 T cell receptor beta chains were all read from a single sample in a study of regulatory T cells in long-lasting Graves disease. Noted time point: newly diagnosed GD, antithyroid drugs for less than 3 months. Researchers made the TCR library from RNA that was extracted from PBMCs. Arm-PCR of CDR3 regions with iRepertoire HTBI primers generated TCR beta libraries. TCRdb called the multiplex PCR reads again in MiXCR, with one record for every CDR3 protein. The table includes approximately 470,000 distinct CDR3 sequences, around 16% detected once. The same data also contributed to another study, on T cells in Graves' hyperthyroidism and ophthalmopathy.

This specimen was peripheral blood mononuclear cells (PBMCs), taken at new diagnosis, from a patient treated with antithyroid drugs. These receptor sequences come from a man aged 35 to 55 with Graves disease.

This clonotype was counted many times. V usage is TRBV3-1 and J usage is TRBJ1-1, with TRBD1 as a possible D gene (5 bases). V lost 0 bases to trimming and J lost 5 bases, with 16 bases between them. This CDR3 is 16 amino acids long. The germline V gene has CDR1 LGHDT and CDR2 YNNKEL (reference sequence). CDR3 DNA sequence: TGTGCCAGCAGCCAAGATGGTCCAGGGAGATCGACTGAAGCTTTCTTT. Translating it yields CASSQDGPGRSTEAFF.

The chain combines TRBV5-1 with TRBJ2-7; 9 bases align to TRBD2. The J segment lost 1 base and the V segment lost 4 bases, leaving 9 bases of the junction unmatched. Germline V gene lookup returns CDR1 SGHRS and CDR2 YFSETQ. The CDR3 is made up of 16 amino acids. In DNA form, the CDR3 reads TGCGCCAGCAGCCCCCTTAGCGGGAGTATTTCCTACGAGCAGTACTTC. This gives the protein CASSPLSGSISYEQYF.

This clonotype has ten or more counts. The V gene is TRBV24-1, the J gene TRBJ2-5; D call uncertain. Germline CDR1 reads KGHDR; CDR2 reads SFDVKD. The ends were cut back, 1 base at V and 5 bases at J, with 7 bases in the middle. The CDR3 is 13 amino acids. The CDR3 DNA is TGTGCCACCAGTGATTTAACCAAGGAGACCCAGTACTTC. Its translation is CATSDLTKETQYF.

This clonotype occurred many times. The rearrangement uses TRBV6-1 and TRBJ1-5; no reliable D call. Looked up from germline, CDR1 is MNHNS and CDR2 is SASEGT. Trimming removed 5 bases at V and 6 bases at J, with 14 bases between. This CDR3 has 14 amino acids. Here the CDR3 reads CASSPWAGGQPQHF. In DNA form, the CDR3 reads TGTGCCAGCAGTCCGTGGGCCGGAGGTCAGCCCCAGCATTTT.

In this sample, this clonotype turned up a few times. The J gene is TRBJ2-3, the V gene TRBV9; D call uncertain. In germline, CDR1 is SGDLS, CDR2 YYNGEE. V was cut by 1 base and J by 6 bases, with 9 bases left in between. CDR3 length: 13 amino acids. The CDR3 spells CASSVIGWDTQYF. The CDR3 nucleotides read TGTGCCAGCAGCGTAATAGGGTGGGATACGCAGTATTTT.

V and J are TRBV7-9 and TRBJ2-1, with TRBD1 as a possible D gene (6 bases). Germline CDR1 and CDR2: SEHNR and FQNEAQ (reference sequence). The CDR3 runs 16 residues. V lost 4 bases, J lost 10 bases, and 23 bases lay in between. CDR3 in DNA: TGTGCCAGCAGCTGGACCCGGGACAAAAGTGGAGAGGAGCAGTTCTTC. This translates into CASSWTRDKSGEEQFF.

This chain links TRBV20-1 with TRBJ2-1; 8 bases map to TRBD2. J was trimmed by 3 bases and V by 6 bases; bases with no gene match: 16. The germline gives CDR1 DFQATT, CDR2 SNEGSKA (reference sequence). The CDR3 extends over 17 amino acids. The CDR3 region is CSAVRGASGFIYNEQFF. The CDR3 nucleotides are TGCAGTGCAGTTCGCGGGGCTAGCGGGTTCATCTACAATGAGCAGTTCTTC.

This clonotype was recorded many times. CDR3 protein: CSVSGGPYEQYF. The CDR3 DNA sequence: TGCAGCGTTAGCGGGGGACCCTACGAGCAGTACTTC. The rearrangement joins TRBV29-1 to TRBJ2-7; 8 nucleotides match TRBD2. The germline V gene has CDR1 SQVTM and CDR2 ANQGSEA. Trimming at V came to 5 bases and at J to 2 bases, leaving 2 bases not matched to a gene. The CDR3 spans 12 residues.

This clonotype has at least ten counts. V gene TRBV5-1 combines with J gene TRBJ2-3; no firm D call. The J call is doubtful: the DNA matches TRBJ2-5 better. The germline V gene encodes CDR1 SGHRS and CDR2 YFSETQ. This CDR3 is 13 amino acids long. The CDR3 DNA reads TGCGCCAGCAGCTTGGACATGGTTCAGACCCAGTACTTC. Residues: CASSLDMVQTQYF.

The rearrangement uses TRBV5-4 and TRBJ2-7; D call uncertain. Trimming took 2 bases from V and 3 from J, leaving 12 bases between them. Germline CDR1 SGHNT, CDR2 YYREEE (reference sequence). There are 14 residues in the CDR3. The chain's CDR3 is CASSFLGPDYEQYF. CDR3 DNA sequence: TGTGCCAGCAGCTTTTTAGGGCCCGACTACGAGCAGTACTTC.

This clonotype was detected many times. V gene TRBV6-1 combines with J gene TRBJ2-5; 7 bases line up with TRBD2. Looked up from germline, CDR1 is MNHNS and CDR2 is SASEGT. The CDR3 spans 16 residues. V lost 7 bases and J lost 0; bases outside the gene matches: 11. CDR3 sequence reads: CASIRMVGGYQETQYF. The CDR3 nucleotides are TGTGCCAGCATTAGGATGGTGGGGGGGTACCAAGAGACCCAGTACTTC.

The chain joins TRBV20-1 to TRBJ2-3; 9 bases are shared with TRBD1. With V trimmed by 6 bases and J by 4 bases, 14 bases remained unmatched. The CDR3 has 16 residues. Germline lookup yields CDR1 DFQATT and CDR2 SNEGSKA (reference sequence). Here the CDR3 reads CSAPRGGQGFADTQYF. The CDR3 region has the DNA TGCAGTGCCCCGAGGGGGGGACAGGGTTTTGCAGATACGCAGTATTTT.

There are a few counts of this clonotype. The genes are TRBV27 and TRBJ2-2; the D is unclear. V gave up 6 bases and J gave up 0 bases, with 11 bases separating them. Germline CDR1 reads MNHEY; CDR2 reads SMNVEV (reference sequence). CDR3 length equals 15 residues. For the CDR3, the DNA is TGTGCCAGCAGGATGAAACTCGCGAACACCGGGGAGCTGTTTTTT. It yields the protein CASRMKLANTGELFF.

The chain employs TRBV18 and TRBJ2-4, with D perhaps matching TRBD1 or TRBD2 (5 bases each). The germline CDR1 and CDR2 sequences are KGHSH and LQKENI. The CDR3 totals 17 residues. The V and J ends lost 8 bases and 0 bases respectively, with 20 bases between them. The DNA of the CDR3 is TGTGCCAGCCTACTAGTTGACAGTCTATTAGCCAAAAACATTCAGTACTTC. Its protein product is CASLLVDSLLAKNIQYF.

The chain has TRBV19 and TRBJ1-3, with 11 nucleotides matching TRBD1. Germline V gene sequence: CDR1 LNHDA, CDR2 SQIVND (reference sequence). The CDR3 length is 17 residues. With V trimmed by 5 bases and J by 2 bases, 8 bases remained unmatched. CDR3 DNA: TGTGCCAGTAGTCCTCCCCGGGACAGGGGGACTGGAAACACCATATATTTT. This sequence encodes CASSPPRDRGTGNTIYF.

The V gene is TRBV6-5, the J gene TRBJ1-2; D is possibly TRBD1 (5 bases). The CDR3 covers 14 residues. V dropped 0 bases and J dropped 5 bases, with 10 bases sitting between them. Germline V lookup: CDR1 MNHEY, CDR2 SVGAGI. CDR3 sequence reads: CASSYSGEGYGYTF. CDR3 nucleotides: TGTGCCAGCAGTTACTCGGGGGAGGGGTATGGCTACACCTTC.

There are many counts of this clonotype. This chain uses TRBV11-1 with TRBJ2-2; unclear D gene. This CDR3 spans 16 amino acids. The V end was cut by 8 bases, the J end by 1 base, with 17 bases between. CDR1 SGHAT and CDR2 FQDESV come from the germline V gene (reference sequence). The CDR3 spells CASPPPWPLNTGELFF. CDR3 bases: TGTGCCAGCCCCCCGCCCTGGCCCTTGAACACCGGGGAGCTGTTTTTT.

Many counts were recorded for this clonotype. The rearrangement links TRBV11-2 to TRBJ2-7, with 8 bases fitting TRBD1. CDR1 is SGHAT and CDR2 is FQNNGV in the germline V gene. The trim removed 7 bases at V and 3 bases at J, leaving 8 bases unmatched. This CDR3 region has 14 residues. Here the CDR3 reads CASTPSGQDYEQYF. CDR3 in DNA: TGTGCCAGCACACCCTCGGGACAGGACTACGAGCAGTACTTC.

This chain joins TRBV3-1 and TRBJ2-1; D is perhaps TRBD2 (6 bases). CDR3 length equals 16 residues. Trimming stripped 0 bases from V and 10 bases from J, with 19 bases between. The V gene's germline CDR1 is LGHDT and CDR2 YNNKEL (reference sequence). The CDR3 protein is CASSQDPGRGPPEQFF. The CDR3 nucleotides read TGTGCCAGCAGCCAAGATCCGGGGCGGGGCCCTCCCGAGCAGTTCTTC.

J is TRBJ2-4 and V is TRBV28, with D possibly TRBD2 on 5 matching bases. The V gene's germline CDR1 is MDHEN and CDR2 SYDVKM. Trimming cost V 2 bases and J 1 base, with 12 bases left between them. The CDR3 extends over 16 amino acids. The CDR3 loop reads CASSLVGGKAKNIQYF. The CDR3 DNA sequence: TGTGCCAGCAGTTTAGTAGGAGGAAAGGCCAAAAACATTCAGTACTTC.

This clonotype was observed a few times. CDR3 DNA: TGTGCCAGTAGTATTTACGAAGGAACTGAAAAACTGTTTTTT. This translates into CASSIYEGTEKLFF. V and J are TRBV19 and TRBJ1-4; no firm D call. Germline V gives CDR1 LNHDA, CDR2 SQIVND (reference sequence). Between the trimmed V and J ends, which lost 3 bases and 7 bases, there was a span of 12 bases. The CDR3 is made up of 14 amino acids. Filled out from reference TRBV19 and TRBJ1-4, the complete variable domain reads DGGITQSPKYLFRKEGQNVTLSCEQNLNHDAMYWYRQDPGQGLRLIYYSQIVNDFQKGDIAEGYSVSREKKESFPLTVTSAQKNPTAFYLCASSIYEGTEKLFFGSGTQLSVL.

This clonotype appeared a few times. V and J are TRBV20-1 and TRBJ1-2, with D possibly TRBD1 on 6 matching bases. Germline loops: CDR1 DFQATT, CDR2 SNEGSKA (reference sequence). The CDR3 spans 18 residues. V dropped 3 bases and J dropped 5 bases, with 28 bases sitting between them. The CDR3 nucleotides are TGCAGTGCTAGGAACCCCCCTCGTACAGGGCCGGTTGGGTATGGCTACACCTTC. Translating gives CSARNPPRTGPVGYGYTF.